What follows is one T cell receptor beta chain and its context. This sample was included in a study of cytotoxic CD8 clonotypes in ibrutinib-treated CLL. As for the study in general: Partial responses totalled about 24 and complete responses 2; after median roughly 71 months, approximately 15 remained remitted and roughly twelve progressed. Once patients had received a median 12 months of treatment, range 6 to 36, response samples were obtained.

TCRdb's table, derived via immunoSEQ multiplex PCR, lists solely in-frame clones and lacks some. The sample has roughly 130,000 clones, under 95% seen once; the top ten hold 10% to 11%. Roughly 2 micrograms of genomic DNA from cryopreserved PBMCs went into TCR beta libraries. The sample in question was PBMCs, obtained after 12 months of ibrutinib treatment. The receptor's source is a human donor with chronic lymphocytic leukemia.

The CDR3 nucleotides read TGTGCCAGCAGTTCGAGGCGGGAGGGTTACGAGCAGTACTTC. It yields the protein CASSSRREGYEQYF. This chain uses TRBV27 with TRBJ2-7; TRBD2 aligns across 9 bases. V was clipped by 4 bases and J by 4 bases; unmatched bases: 5. Germline CDR1 and CDR2: MNHEY and SMNVEV (reference sequence). The CDR3 contains 14 residues.